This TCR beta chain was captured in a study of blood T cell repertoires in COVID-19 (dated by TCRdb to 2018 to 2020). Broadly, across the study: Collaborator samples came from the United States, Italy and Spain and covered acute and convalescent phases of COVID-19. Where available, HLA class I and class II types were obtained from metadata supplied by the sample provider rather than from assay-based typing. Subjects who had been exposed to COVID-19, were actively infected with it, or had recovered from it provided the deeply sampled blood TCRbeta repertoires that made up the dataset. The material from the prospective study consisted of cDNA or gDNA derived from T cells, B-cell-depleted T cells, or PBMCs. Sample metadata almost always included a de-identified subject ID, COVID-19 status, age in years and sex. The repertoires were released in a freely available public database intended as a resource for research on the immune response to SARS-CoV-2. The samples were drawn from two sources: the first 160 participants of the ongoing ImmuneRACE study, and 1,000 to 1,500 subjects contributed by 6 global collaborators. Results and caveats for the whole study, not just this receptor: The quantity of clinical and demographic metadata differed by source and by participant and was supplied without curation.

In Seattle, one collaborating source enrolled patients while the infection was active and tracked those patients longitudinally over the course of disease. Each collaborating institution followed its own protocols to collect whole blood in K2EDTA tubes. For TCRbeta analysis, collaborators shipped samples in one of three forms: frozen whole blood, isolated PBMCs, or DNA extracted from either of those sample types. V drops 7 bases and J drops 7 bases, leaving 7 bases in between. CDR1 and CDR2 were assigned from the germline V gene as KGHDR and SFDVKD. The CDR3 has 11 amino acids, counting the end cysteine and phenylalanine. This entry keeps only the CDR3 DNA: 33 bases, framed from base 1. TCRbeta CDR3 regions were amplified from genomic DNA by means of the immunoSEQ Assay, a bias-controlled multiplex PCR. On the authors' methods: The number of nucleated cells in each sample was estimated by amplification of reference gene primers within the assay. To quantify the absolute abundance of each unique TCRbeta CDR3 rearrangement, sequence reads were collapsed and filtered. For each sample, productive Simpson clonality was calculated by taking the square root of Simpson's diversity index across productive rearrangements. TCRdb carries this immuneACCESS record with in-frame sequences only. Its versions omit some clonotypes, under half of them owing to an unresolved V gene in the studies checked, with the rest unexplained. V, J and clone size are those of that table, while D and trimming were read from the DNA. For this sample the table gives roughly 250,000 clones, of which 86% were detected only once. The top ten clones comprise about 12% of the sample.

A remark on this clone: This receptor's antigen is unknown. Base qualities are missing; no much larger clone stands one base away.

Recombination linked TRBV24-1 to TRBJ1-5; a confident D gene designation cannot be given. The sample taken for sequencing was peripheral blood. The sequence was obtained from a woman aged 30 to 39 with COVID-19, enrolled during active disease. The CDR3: CATSQSQPQHF. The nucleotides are TGTGCCACCAGCCAAAGCCAGCCCCAGCATTTT.